This entry describes one T cell receptor beta chain. Its antigen is undetermined. The CDR3 is 13 residues long. Germline assignment: CDR1 SGHTA and CDR2 FQGNSA. The J segment lost 4 bases and the V segment lost 3 bases, leaving 2 bases of the junction unmatched. The sample belongs to a study of cytomegalovirus exposure and HLA in healthy donors. Study information: Earlier sequencing of about 179 million T cells yielded approximately 120 million unique TCR beta sequences. Most genotyped donors, 81% of more than 300, had Caucasian-associated genetic ancestry. Whole-study results and caveats: Cytomegalovirus-associated TCR beta chains were listed, numbering 150 to 200.

The PCR contained 60 Vbeta and 13 Jbeta primers. Libraries were prepared by immunoSEQ multiplex PCR; TCRdb keeps only in-frame clonotypes and omits some of them. Its listing shows around 52,000 clones. Sequenced material: PBMCs. V gene TRBV7-2 combines with J gene TRBJ2-7; 8 positions agree with TRBD1. This receptor was identified in a man between 35 and 55 years old in good health and CMV-seropositive. CDR3 amino acids: CASSFDRGYEQYF. The CDR3 nucleotides are TGTGCCAGCAGCTTCGACAGGGGATACGAGCAGTACTTC.